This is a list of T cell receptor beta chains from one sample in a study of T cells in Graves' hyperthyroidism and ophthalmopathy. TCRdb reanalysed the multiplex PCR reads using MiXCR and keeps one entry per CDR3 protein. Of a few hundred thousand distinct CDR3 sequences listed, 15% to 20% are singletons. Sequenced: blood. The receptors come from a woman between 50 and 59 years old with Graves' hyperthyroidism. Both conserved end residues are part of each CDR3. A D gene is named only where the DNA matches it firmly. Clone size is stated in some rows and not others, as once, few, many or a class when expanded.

cdr3_aa: CASSESRSKETQYF
clone_size: few
v_call: TRBV6-1
d_call: .
j_call: TRBJ2-5

cdr3_aa: CASSSGGTGGYTF
clone_size: many
v_call: TRBV18
d_call: .
j_call: TRBJ1-2

cdr3_aa: CASSSLYGGGADTQYF
clone_size: few
v_call: TRBV7-2
d_call: TRBD2
j_call: TRBJ2-3

cdr3_aa: CSASGDSSSGNTIYF
clone_size: .
v_call: TRBV20-1
d_call: TRBD1
j_call: TRBJ1-3

cdr3_aa: CASSPYSDAYEQYF
clone_size: few
v_call: TRBV5-4
d_call: .
j_call: TRBJ2-7

cdr3_aa: CASSLSYNSEETQYF
clone_size: many
v_call: TRBV27
d_call: .
j_call: TRBJ2-5

cdr3_aa: CASSSSGGAGSDTQYF
clone_size: .
v_call: TRBV7-9
d_call: TRBD2
j_call: TRBJ2-3

cdr3_aa: CASRGLAESNEQFF
clone_size: few
v_call: TRBV19
d_call: TRBD2
j_call: TRBJ2-1

cdr3_aa: CASSQAPGLITDTQYF
clone_size: many
v_call: TRBV3-1
d_call: .
j_call: TRBJ2-3

cdr3_aa: CAISTGQGDGYTF
clone_size: many
v_call: TRBV10-3
d_call: TRBD1
j_call: TRBJ1-2

cdr3_aa: CASSWSGDGYTF
clone_size: few
v_call: TRBV19
d_call: .
j_call: TRBJ1-2

cdr3_aa: CSAREVQREGNTGELFF
clone_size: many
v_call: TRBV20-1
d_call: TRBD2
j_call: TRBJ2-2

cdr3_aa: CASSYSSGLAGAYEQYF
clone_size: .
v_call: TRBV6-6
d_call: TRBD2
j_call: TRBJ2-7

cdr3_aa: CASSGTVRPQYF
clone_size: many
v_call: TRBV12-3/TRBV12-4
d_call: TRBD1
j_call: TRBJ2-5

cdr3_aa: CASSPTYGTQYF
clone_size: many
v_call: TRBV28
d_call: .
j_call: TRBJ2-3

cdr3_aa: CACSLAGELFF
clone_size: .
v_call: TRBV7-9
d_call: .
j_call: TRBJ2-2

cdr3_aa: CASSSKQGMNTEAFF
clone_size: few
v_call: TRBV5-1
d_call: TRBD1
j_call: TRBJ1-1

cdr3_aa: CASSPVGGAVIAFF
clone_size: few
v_call: TRBV5-1
d_call: .
j_call: TRBJ1-1

cdr3_aa: CASRVGTLNTEAFF
clone_size: few
v_call: TRBV2
d_call: .
j_call: TRBJ1-1

cdr3_aa: CASRGTGGLYNEQFF
clone_size: many
v_call: TRBV6-1
d_call: TRBD1
j_call: TRBJ2-1

cdr3_aa: CASSRTRNTGELFF
clone_size: few
v_call: TRBV27
d_call: TRBD2
j_call: TRBJ2-2

cdr3_aa: CATVSGRANTGELFF
clone_size: few
v_call: TRBV6-2/TRBV6-3
d_call: TRBD2
j_call: TRBJ2-2

cdr3_aa: CAWSQGRGGELFF
clone_size: .
v_call: TRBV7-9
d_call: .
j_call: TRBJ2-2

cdr3_aa: CSATGEYSNQPQHF
clone_size: .
v_call: TRBV20-1
d_call: .
j_call: TRBJ1-5

cdr3_aa: CASRRAGDNSPLHF
clone_size: .
v_call: TRBV6-1
d_call: .
j_call: TRBJ1-6

cdr3_aa: CASSQTGGFGETQYF
clone_size: many
v_call: TRBV6-1
d_call: TRBD1
j_call: TRBJ2-5

cdr3_aa: CASSVSSDTQYF
clone_size: .
v_call: TRBV9
d_call: .
j_call: TRBJ2-3

cdr3_aa: CASSVENRNTEAFF
clone_size: .
v_call: TRBV12-3/TRBV12-4
d_call: .
j_call: TRBJ1-1

cdr3_aa: CASSLHGTGSDDERYF
clone_size: .
v_call: TRBV18
d_call: TRBD1
j_call: TRBJ2-7

cdr3_aa: CASSPTANTGELFF
clone_size: many
v_call: TRBV18
d_call: .
j_call: TRBJ2-2

cdr3_aa: CASGGGLLNEQFF
clone_size: few
v_call: TRBV6-1
d_call: TRBD2
j_call: TRBJ2-1

cdr3_aa: CASSYSGTSGRGNEQFF
clone_size: .
v_call: TRBV12-3/TRBV12-4
d_call: TRBD2
j_call: TRBJ2-1

cdr3_aa: CASSQDFAAGATYGYTF
clone_size: many
v_call: TRBV3-1
d_call: .
j_call: TRBJ1-2

cdr3_aa: CAWSVQPPRQGPEETQYF
clone_size: .
v_call: TRBV30
d_call: .
j_call: TRBJ2-5

cdr3_aa: CASSPAGDYGYTF
clone_size: few
v_call: TRBV18
d_call: .
j_call: TRBJ1-2

cdr3_aa: CASSYSGSGGLYNEQFF
clone_size: .
v_call: TRBV11-2
d_call: TRBD2
j_call: TRBJ2-1

cdr3_aa: CASSLAGTGGYNSPLHF
clone_size: .
v_call: TRBV28
d_call: TRBD1
j_call: TRBJ1-6

cdr3_aa: CASHQYAANTGELFF
clone_size: few
v_call: TRBV5-1
d_call: .
j_call: TRBJ2-2

cdr3_aa: CAWSGVGQPQHF
clone_size: many
v_call: TRBV30
d_call: .
j_call: TRBJ1-5

cdr3_aa: CASSLRLGSDTQYF
clone_size: many
v_call: TRBV3-1
d_call: .
j_call: TRBJ2-3

cdr3_aa: CASRPFSGNTIYF
clone_size: .
v_call: TRBV27
d_call: .
j_call: TRBJ1-3

cdr3_aa: CASSPRGQGANTEAFF
clone_size: .
v_call: TRBV3-1
d_call: TRBD1
j_call: TRBJ1-1

cdr3_aa: CASSHPSKAGGRGTDTQYF
clone_size: once
v_call: TRBV7-3
d_call: TRBD2
j_call: TRBJ2-3

cdr3_aa: CASRGLAGGGSNEQYF
clone_size: few
v_call: TRBV6-1
d_call: TRBD2
j_call: TRBJ2-7

cdr3_aa: CSAREGMNTEAFF
clone_size: few
v_call: TRBV20-1
d_call: .
j_call: TRBJ1-1

cdr3_aa: CASSWTAGEQYF
clone_size: many
v_call: TRBV28
d_call: .
j_call: TRBJ2-7

cdr3_aa: CASSSPGGDSYEQYF
clone_size: many
v_call: TRBV28
d_call: TRBD2
j_call: TRBJ2-7

cdr3_aa: CATSDTGTGGHTQYF
clone_size: .
v_call: TRBV24-1
d_call: TRBD1
j_call: TRBJ2-3

cdr3_aa: CASSETRHTDTQYF
clone_size: many
v_call: TRBV2
d_call: .
j_call: TRBJ2-3

cdr3_aa: CASRLQGTGEQYF
clone_size: few
v_call: TRBV27
d_call: TRBD1
j_call: TRBJ2-7

cdr3_aa: CAWTGLAGDTQYF
clone_size: few
v_call: TRBV30
d_call: TRBD2
j_call: TRBJ2-3

cdr3_aa: CASSTTGGNEQYF
clone_size: .
v_call: TRBV7-3
d_call: TRBD1
j_call: TRBJ2-7